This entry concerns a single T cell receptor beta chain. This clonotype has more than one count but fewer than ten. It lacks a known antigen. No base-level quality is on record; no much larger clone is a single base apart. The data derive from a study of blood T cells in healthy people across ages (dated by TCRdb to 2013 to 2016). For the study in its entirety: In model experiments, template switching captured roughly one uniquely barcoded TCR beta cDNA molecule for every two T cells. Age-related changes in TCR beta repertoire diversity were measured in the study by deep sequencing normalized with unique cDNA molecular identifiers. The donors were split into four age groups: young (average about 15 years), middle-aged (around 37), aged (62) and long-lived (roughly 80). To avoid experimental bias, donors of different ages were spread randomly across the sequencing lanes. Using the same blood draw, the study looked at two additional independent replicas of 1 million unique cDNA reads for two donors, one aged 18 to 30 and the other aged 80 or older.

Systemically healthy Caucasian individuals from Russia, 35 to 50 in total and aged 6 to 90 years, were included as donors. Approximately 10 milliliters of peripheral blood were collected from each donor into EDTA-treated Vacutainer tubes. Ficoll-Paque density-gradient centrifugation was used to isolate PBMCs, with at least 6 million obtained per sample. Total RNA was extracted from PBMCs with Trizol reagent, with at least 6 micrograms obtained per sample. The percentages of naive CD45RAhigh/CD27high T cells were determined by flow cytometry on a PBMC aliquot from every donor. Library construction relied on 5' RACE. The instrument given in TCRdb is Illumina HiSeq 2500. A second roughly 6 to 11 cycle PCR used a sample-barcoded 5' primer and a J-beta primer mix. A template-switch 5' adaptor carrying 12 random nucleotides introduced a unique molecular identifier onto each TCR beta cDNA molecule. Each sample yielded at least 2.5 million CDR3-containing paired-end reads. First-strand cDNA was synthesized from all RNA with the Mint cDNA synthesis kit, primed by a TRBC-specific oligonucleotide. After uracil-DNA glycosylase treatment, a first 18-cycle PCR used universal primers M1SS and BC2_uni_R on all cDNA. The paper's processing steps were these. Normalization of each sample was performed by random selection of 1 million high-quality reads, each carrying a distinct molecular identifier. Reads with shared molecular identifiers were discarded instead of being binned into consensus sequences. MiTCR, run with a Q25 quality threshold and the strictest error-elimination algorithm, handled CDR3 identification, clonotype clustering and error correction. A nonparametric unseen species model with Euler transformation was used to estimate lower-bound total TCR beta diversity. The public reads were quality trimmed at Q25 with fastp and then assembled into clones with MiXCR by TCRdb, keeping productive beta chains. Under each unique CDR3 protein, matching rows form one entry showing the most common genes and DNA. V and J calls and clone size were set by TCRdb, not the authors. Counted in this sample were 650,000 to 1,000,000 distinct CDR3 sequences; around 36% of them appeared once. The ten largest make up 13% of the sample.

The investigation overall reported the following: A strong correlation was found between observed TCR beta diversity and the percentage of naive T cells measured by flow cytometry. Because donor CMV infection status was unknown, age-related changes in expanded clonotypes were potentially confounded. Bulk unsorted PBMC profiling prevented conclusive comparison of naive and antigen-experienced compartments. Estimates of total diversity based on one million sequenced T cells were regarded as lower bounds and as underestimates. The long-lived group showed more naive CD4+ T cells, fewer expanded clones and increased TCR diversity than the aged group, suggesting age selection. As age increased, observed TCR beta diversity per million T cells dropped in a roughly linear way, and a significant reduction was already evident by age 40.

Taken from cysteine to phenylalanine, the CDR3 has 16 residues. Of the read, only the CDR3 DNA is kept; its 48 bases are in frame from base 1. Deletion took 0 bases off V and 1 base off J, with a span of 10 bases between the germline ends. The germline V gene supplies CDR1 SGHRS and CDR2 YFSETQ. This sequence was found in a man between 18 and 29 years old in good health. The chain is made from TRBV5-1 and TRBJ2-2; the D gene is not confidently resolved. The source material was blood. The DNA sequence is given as TGCGCCAGCAGCTTGGGGGTCTCCTTGAACACCGGGGAGCTGTTTTTT. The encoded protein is CASSLGVSLNTGELFF.